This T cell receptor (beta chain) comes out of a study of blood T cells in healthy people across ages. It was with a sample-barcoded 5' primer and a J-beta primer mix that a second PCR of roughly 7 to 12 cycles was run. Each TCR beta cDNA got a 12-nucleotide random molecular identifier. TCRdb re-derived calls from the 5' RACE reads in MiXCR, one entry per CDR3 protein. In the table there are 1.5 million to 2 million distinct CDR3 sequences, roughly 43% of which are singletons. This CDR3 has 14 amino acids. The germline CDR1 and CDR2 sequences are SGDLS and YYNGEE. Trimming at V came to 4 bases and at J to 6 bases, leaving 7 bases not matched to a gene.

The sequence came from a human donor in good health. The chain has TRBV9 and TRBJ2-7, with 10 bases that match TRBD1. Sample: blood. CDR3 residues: CASSSPRTGGEQYF. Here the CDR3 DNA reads TGTGCCAGCAGCTCGCCGCGGACAGGGGGCGAGCAGTACTTC.